These 6 T cell receptor beta chains came from one sample sequenced in a study of blood T cells in healthy people across ages. With a J-beta primer mix and a sample-barcoded 5' primer, a second PCR ran roughly 7 to 11 cycles. TCRdb passed the 5' RACE reads through MiXCR, listing each CDR3 protein once. The table lists 1.5 million to 2 million distinct CDR3 sequences, 49% of them singletons, with approximately 2.1% in the top ten. The sample consisted of blood. Receptor source: a woman in her 40s in good health.

J is TRBJ2-5 and V is TRBV5-1, with D perhaps being TRBD1 or TRBD2 (6 bases each). Per germline, CDR1 SGHRS and CDR2 YFSETQ. The V end was cut by 0 bases, the J end by 2 bases, with 14 bases between. The CDR3 covers 16 residues. The CDR3 loop is CASSLASRGTQETQYF. In DNA, the CDR3 is TGCGCCAGCAGCTTGGCCTCACGGGGGACACAAGAGACCCAGTACTTC.

This chain uses TRBV6-5 with TRBJ1-4, with TRBD1 matching 7 bases. V shed 0 bases and J 6 bases; nucleotides not matched to a gene: 4. The CDR3 spans 15 residues. The germline V gene has CDR1 MNHEY and CDR2 SVGAGI. CDR3 in DNA: TGTGCCAGCAGTTACTCTCCAGGGGGAGATGAAAAACTGTTTTTT. Translated, it gives CASSYSPGGDEKLFF.

This clonotype was detected a few times. The chain links TRBV9 to TRBJ2-5, with D perhaps TRBD2 (5 bases). The germline V and J ends were trimmed by 3 bases and 0 bases, with 12 bases remaining between them. Germline CDR1 is SGDLS and CDR2 is YYNGEE. This CDR3 contains 15 residues. In DNA, the CDR3 is TGTGCCAGCAGCGCCAGCGGACTGCACCAAGAGACCCAGTACTTC. Its protein product is CASSASGLHQETQYF.

V usage is TRBV20-1 and J usage is TRBJ2-5, with D possibly matching TRBD1 (6 bases). The J call may not be correct, given that the DNA end is closer to TRBJ2-7. The CDR3 is 12 residues long. Germline V gene sequence: CDR1 DFQATT, CDR2 SNEGSKA (reference sequence). The CDR3 region has the DNA TGCAGTGCAAAACAGGGAACCTACGAGCAGTACTTC. This gives the protein CSAKQGTYEQYF.

The table lists this clonotype with many counts. This CDR3 reads CSVGVGPRLETQYF. The CDR3 region has the DNA TGCAGCGTTGGTGTTGGGCCCAGGCTAGAGACCCAGTACTTC. The rearrangement joins TRBV29-1 to TRBJ2-5; D remains ambiguous. The V and J ends lost 4 bases and 4 bases respectively, with 16 bases between them. Germline CDR1 reads SQVTM; CDR2 reads ANQGSEA. The CDR3 runs to 14 residues.

The chain links TRBV19 to TRBJ2-7, with TRBD2 as a possible D gene (5 bases). The J call could be wrong; TRBJ2-5 is a better fit for the DNA end. The CDR3 runs to 15 residues. CDR1 is LNHDA, CDR2 SQIVND, per germline (reference sequence). The CDR3 nucleotides are TGTGCCAGTAGTAATGAGGGAACATTCGGAAAGACCCAGTACTTC. This codes for CASSNEGTFGKTQYF.